The 21 T cell receptor beta chains below come from one sample, sequenced in a study of cytomegalovirus exposure and HLA in healthy donors. The primer mix had 60 Vbeta and 13 Jbeta primers. Assay: immunoSEQ multiplex PCR; the TCRdb copy retains only in-frame clones and omits some. Of 85,000 to 100,000 clones listed, under 75% are singletons. Source material: PBMCs. The receptors were sampled from a human donor in good health.

The sample holds a few counts of this clone. This same CDR3 is encoded by further DNA sequences in the sample. J is TRBJ2-7 and V is TRBV18, with 12 bases matching TRBD2. The CDR3 length is 16 residues. The germline gives CDR1 KGHSH, CDR2 LQKENI. V shed 0 bases, J shed 2 bases, and the junction held 2 bases outside the gene matches. The CDR3 region has the DNA TGTGCCAGCTCACCACCCCGACTAGCGGGGGCCTACGAGCAGTACTTC. This codes for CASSPPRLAGAYEQYF.

The chain recombines TRBV7-6 with TRBJ1-1; 9 nucleotides align to TRBD1. Germline CDR1 is SGHVS and CDR2 is FNYEAQ. The V segment lost 5 bases and the J segment 0 bases; nucleotides outside the gene matches: 7. The CDR3 has 16 residues. CDR3 coding DNA: TGTGCCAGCAGCCTCCGGGACAGGGTTTTGAACACTGAAGCTTTCTTT. It codes for CASSLRDRVLNTEAFF.

V gene TRBV5-1 combines with J gene TRBJ1-1; D gene unclear. The germline V gene has CDR1 SGHRS and CDR2 YFSETQ. The CDR3 sequence is 15 residues long. The ends were cut back, 0 bases at V and 1 base at J, with 10 bases in the middle. The chain's CDR3 is CASSLATDPNTEAFF. In DNA form, the CDR3 reads TGCGCCAGCAGCTTGGCAACAGACCCGAACACTGAAGCTTTCTTT.

V is TRBV19 and J is TRBJ1-2; a weak D match, TRBD1 (5 bases). The germline V gene has CDR1 LNHDA and CDR2 SQIVND (reference sequence). V was trimmed by 3 bases and J by 4 bases, leaving 9 bases between them. The CDR3 covers 13 residues. The DNA for the CDR3 is TGTGCCAGTAGTATTAGGGGATTCTATGGCTACACCTTC. It yields the protein CASSIRGFYGYTF.

The chain carries TRBV5-1 and TRBJ2-3, with TRBD2 as a possible D gene (6 bases). The germline gives CDR1 SGHRS, CDR2 YFSETQ. The V gene lost 0 bases and the J gene lost 6 bases, with 26 bases spanning the gap. The CDR3 runs 19 residues. In DNA, the CDR3 is TGCGCCAGCAGCTTGGTGGACCGACCGGGCCTATATCGGGGGGATACGCAGTATTTT. Encoded protein: CASSLVDRPGLYRGDTQYF. Drawing the rest from reference TRBV5-1 and TRBJ2-3, the complete variable domain is KAGVTQTPRYLIKTRGQQVTLSCSPISGHRSVSWYQQTPGQGLQFLFEYFSETQRNKGNFPGRFSGRQFSNSRSEMNVSTLELGDSALYLCASSLVDRPGLYRGDTQYFGPGTRLTVL.

The V gene is TRBV11-2, the J gene TRBJ1-2, with D possibly TRBD1 on 6 matching bases. Looked up from germline, CDR1 is SGHAT and CDR2 is FQNNGV. This CDR3 is 15 amino acids long. The germline V and J ends were trimmed by 5 bases and 4 bases, with 17 bases remaining between them. As DNA, the CDR3 is TGTGCCAGCAGCCCTCACCATCGGGGGGCCTATGGCTACACCTTC. It encodes CASSPHHRGAYGYTF.

Written as DNA, the CDR3 is TGCAGTGCTCGGGGACAGTATGGCTACACCTTC. Amino acid sequence: CSARGQYGYTF. V and J are TRBV20-1 and TRBJ1-2; 7 bases fit TRBD1. V dropped 5 bases and J dropped 5; count of bases not matched to a gene: 2. Germline V CDR1 and CDR2: DFQATT, SNEGSKA (reference sequence). The CDR3 covers 11 residues.

V gene TRBV5-1 combines with J gene TRBJ2-1; TRBD2 agrees at 7 bases. Germline V lookup: CDR1 SGHRS, CDR2 YFSETQ. J gave up 11 bases and V 4 bases, and 21 bases lay outside the gene matches. The CDR3 is 17 residues long. In DNA form, the CDR3 reads TGCGCCAGCAGCCCCCAACCACGGACTAGTTTCCCCACTCAGCAGTTCTTC. Translating it yields CASSPQPRTSFPTQQFF.

With respect to this clone: The junction departs from germline at one end; a sequencing error may be responsible. V usage is TRBV30 and J usage is TRBJ1-2, with TRBD1 identical over 8 bases. The CDR3 is made up of 14 amino acids. Germline lookup yields CDR1 GTSNPN and CDR2 SVGIG (reference sequence). The CDR3 here is CAWSAGGLAYGYAF. CDR3 nucleotide sequence: TGTGCCTGGAGTGCAGGGGGCTTAGCCTATGGCTACGCCTTC.

V and J are TRBV7-9 and TRBJ1-2; TRBD1 matches at 10 bases. This CDR3 region has 16 residues. Germline-derived CDR1 and CDR2 are SEHNR and FQNEAQ (reference sequence). The junction had 9 bases not matched to a gene; V was cut back by 5 bases and J by 3 bases. Here the CDR3 reads CASSLNEGQGYYGYTF. CDR3 nucleotides: TGTGCCAGCAGCCTAAACGAGGGACAGGGGTACTATGGCTACACCTTC. Combining the CDR3 with reference TRBV7-9 and TRBJ1-2 gives the whole variable domain DTGVSQNPRHKITKRGQNVTFRCDPISEHNRLYWYRQTLGQGPEFLTYFQNEAQLEKSRLLSDRFSAERPKGSFSTLEIQRTEQGDSAMYLCASSLNEGQGYYGYTFGSGTRLTVV.

The V call is TRBV7-2, the J call TRBJ2-7; tentative D call: TRBD1 (6 bases). The CDR3 loop spans 14 amino acids. The V gene lost 7 bases and the J gene lost 2 bases, with 15 bases spanning the gap. The germline CDR1 and CDR2 sequences are SGHTA and FQGNSA. CDR3 in amino acids: CASTFTGKPYEQYF. As DNA, the CDR3 is TGTGCCAGCACCTTTACAGGGAAACCCTACGAGCAGTACTTC.

The gene calls are TRBV7-9 and TRBJ1-6; no clear D gene. The germline CDR1 and CDR2 sequences are SEHNR and FQNEAQ (reference sequence). Trimming took off 1 base at V and 8 bases at J, with 6 bases between the two ends. CDR3 size: 13 residues. This CDR3 is CASSLDGDSPLHF. The CDR3 bases are TGTGCCAGCAGCTTAGACGGAGATTCACCCCTCCACTTT.

This chain uses TRBV5-6 with TRBJ2-3; possibly TRBD2 for D (6 bases). V shed 3 bases and J shed 3 bases, with 14 bases lying between them. The CDR3 sequence is 15 residues long. Germline V gives CDR1 SGHDT, CDR2 YYEEEE. CDR3 region: CASSSGTAGTDTQYF. CDR3 nucleotides: TGTGCCAGCAGCTCGGGGACGGCGGGGACAGATACGCAGTATTTT.

This chain links TRBV27 with TRBJ2-3; no reliable D call. This CDR3 region has 17 residues. Germline lookup yields CDR1 MNHEY and CDR2 SMNVEV (reference sequence). Trimming took 4 bases from V and 10 from J, leaving 27 bases between them. The CDR3 DNA is TGTGCCAGCAGTTCACGTCAGAGGCACGCTCTCTTTGGAGCGCAGTATTTT. Its translation is CASSSRQRHALFGAQYF.

This chain connects TRBV5-6 to TRBJ2-1; D unresolved. CDR1 and CDR2 (germline): SGHDT, YYEEEE. The CDR3 runs to 13 residues. Between the trimmed V and J ends, which lost 0 bases and 7 bases, there was a span of 8 bases. The CDR3: CASSLVLENEQFF. The CDR3 region has the DNA TGTGCCAGCAGCTTGGTTCTAGAAAATGAGCAGTTCTTC.

This clone appeared once. The chain links TRBV7-2 to TRBJ1-2; D is unclear. CDR1 is SGHTA, CDR2 FQGNSA, per germline. V lost 4 bases and J lost 8, with 20 bases in between. This CDR3 spans 15 amino acids. CDR3 nucleotides: TGTGCCAGCAGCTCCACGACCGCCCGGCTACTAGGCTACACCTTC. It specifies CASSSTTARLLGYTF.

The rearrangement joins TRBV13 to TRBJ2-1; TRBD2 matches at 7 bases. CDR1 PRHDT and CDR2 FYEKMQ come from the germline V gene (reference sequence). V lost 0 bases, J lost 5 bases, and 7 bases stayed unmatched. CDR3 length: 16 amino acids. CDR3 amino acids: CASSLGWTRGNNEQFF. DNA of the CDR3: TGTGCCAGCAGCTTAGGGTGGACTAGGGGCAACAATGAGCAGTTCTTC.

This chain connects TRBV9 to TRBJ1-3; D gene uncertain. Germline values: CDR1 SGDLS, CDR2 YYNGEE. V lost 4 bases, J lost 0 bases, and 8 bases lay in between. The CDR3 consists of 14 residues. The DNA of the CDR3 is TGTGCCAGCAGCCCCACTCTCTCTGGAAACACCATATATTTT. It translates to CASSPTLSGNTIYF. Supplemented by reference TRBV9 and TRBJ1-3, the full variable domain reads DSGVTQTPKHLITATGQRVTLRCSPRSGDLSVYWYQQSLDQGLQFLIQYYNGEERAKGNILERFSAQQFPDLHSELNLSSLELGDSALYFCASSPTLSGNTIYFGEGSWLTVV.

The chain carries TRBV2 and TRBJ2-3, with TRBD2 matching 10 bases. With 6 bases clipped from V and 0 bases from J, the junction kept 9 bases outside the gene matches. Germline CDR1 reads SNHLY; CDR2 reads FYNNEI. The CDR3 has 17 amino acids. The CDR3 region is CASRVAGGPVSTDTQYF. The CDR3 nucleotides read TGTGCCAGCAGAGTAGCGGGGGGACCTGTTAGCACAGATACGCAGTATTTT. Looking up the rest from reference TRBV2 and TRBJ2-3 gives the full variable domain: EPEVTQTPSHQVTQMGQEVILRCVPISNHLYFYWYRQILGQKVEFLVSFYNNEISEKSEIFDDQFSVERPDGSNFTLKIRSTKLEDSAMYFCASRVAGGPVSTDTQYFGPGTRLTVL.

This clone was counted only a few times. The rearrangement joins TRBV6-5 to TRBJ1-1, with D perhaps TRBD1 (6 bases). This CDR3 has 12 residues. Per germline, CDR1 MNHEY and CDR2 SVGAGI. V shed 5 bases and J shed 4 bases, with 8 bases lying between them. The DNA of the CDR3 is TGTGCCAGCAGTCGAGGGGGCACTGAAGCTTTCTTT. As protein: CASSRGGTEAFF.

The genes are TRBV6-5 and TRBJ1-5; weak D call: TRBD1 (6 bases). The CDR3 totals 14 residues. V lost 6 bases and J 1 base, leaving 10 bases between the germline ends. Germline CDR1 reads MNHEY; CDR2 reads SVGAGI. DNA of the CDR3: TGTGCCAGCAGCCCCAGGGGAAGCAATCAGCCCCAGCATTTT. Amino acid sequence: CASSPRGSNQPQHF.